Each of the 13 T cell receptor beta chains below was sequenced from the same sample in a study of blood T cell repertoires in COVID-19. TCRdb's copy holds only in-frame clones and misses some; the assay was immunoSEQ multiplex PCR. The sample holds 130,000 or so clones, about 86% seen once. Material for sequencing was peripheral blood. The receptor source for this set is a woman aged 60-75 years with acute or convalescent COVID-19.

The CDR3 DNA reads as TGTGCCAGCAGTTTGACAGGGAGGAACTATGGCTACACCTTC. Translated, it gives CASSLTGRNYGYTF. The rearrangement uses TRBV28 and TRBJ1-2, with 7 bases matching TRBD1. This CDR3 spans 14 amino acids. From germline, CDR1 is MDHEN and CDR2 SYDVKM. V gave up 3 bases and J gave up 2 bases; unmatched junction bases: 3.

The rearrangement links TRBV9 to TRBJ1-6, with D hard to call. V lost 4 bases and J 7 bases, leaving 12 bases between the germline ends. CDR1 SGDLS and CDR2 YYNGEE come from the germline V gene. The CDR3 is made up of 14 amino acids. The CDR3 loop is CASSPLSMNSPLHF. CDR3 in DNA: TGTGCCAGCAGCCCCCTATCCATGAATTCACCCCTCCACTTT.

The chain carries TRBV14 and TRBJ1-1, with 7 bases identical to TRBD1. The V segment lost 11 bases and the J segment 4 bases; nucleotides outside the gene matches: 4. The CDR3 consists of 11 residues. Per germline, CDR1 SGHDN and CDR2 FVKESK. The CDR3 loop reads CAPAGGTEAFF. DNA of the CDR3: TGTGCCCCCGCAGGGGGCACTGAAGCTTTCTTT.

The chain uses TRBV9 and TRBJ2-1; D is possibly TRBD1 (5 bases). V was shortened by 4 bases and J by 1 base, with 12 bases between the two germline ends. The CDR3 length is 15 residues. The germline V gene has CDR1 SGDLS and CDR2 YYNGEE. The CDR3 loop is CASSPKGISYNEQFF. For the CDR3, the DNA is TGTGCCAGCAGCCCAAAGGGGATTTCCTACAATGAGCAGTTCTTC.

The chain employs TRBV12-1 and TRBJ1-4; the D call of TRBD1 is as the table states it, not checked on the DNA. TRBV12-1 is a pseudogene segment. The CDR3 has 16 amino acids. Here the CDR3 DNA reads TGTGCCAGCAGCTTTGACAGGCGCGTCGCTAATGAAAAACTGTTTTTT. Its translation is CASSFDRRVANEKLFF.

The rearrangement uses TRBV2 and TRBJ2-7, with 9 bases matching TRBD1. The V segment lost 10 bases and the J segment 2 bases; nucleotides outside the gene matches: 6. The V gene's germline CDR1 is SNHLY and CDR2 FYNNEI. This CDR3 region has 13 residues. DNA of the CDR3: TGTGCCACAGGGACAGGGCTCGCCTACGAGCAGTACTTC. Protein: CATGTGLAYEQYF.

The genes are TRBV19 and TRBJ2-3; 11 positions agree with TRBD1. V shed 6 bases and J 6 bases; nucleotides not matched to a gene: 14. Germline values: CDR1 LNHDA, CDR2 SQIVND (reference sequence). This CDR3 is built from 17 residues. CDR3 region: CASSLLPGQGVRDTQYF. The CDR3 coding sequence is TGTGCCAGTAGCCTCTTGCCGGGACAGGGGGTTCGGGATACGCAGTATTTT.

V and J are TRBV7-2 and TRBJ2-1; 8 positions match TRBD1. Germline V CDR1 and CDR2: SGHTA, FQGNSA. The CDR3 contains 14 residues. The V gene end was trimmed by 5 bases and the J gene end by 7 bases; junction bases not matched to a gene: 7. Here the CDR3 reads CASSIRQGRNEQFF. The CDR3 region has the DNA TGTGCCAGCAGCATCCGACAGGGGAGGAATGAGCAGTTCTTC.

CDR3 in DNA: TGTGCCAGCAGTGGGGGAGGGGTCGAGCAGTACTTC. Protein sequence: CASSGGGVEQYF. The chain has TRBV12-3 or TRBV12-4 and TRBJ2-7, with 7 bases lining up with TRBD2. V gave up 5 bases and J gave up 6 bases; unmatched junction bases: 4. This CDR3 is 12 amino acids long.

This chain links TRBV7-9 with TRBJ2-7; 9 bases are shared with TRBD1. The CDR3 loop spans 14 amino acids. Germline V lookup: CDR1 SEHNR, CDR2 FQNEAQ (reference sequence). The J segment lost 3 bases and the V segment lost 3 bases, leaving 3 bases of the junction unmatched. CDR3 amino acids: CASSFGTGNYEQYF. CDR3 nucleotide sequence: TGTGCCAGCAGCTTTGGGACAGGGAACTACGAGCAGTACTTC.

This chain links TRBV4-1 with TRBJ2-1; 13 bases are a match to TRBD2. The CDR3 has 18 residues. The germline V gene has CDR1 MGHRA and CDR2 YSYEKL. V dropped 1 base and J dropped 0; count of bases not matched to a gene: 3. The CDR3, as DNA: TGCGCCAGCAGCCAAGTACTAGCGGGGGGGAGCTCCTACAATGAGCAGTTCTTC. This encodes CASSQVLAGGSSYNEQFF.

V and J are TRBV19 and TRBJ2-4, with TRBD1 identical over 7 bases. Germline V gives CDR1 LNHDA, CDR2 SQIVND (reference sequence). CDR3 length: 18 residues. The V segment lost 7 bases and the J segment 0 bases; nucleotides outside the gene matches: 15. The DNA of the CDR3 is TGTGCCAGTACCGGGACAGTCTCGCTAACCTTAGCCAAAAACATTCAGTACTTC. Translated: CASTGTVSLTLAKNIQYF.

The V call is TRBV12-2, the J call TRBJ1-5. TRBV12-2 is a known pseudogene. CDR3 length: 17 amino acids. The CDR3 protein is CASRPRRRPGSIQPQHF. The CDR3 DNA follows: TGTGCAAGTCGCCCGCGGCGGAGGCCAGGATCCATTCAGCCCCAGCATTTT.